This T cell receptor (beta chain) was identified in a study of cytomegalovirus exposure and HLA in healthy donors. Overall study context: Some 85 million unique TCRs from HLA-typed donors were held in an early data release. Genotyping of roughly 400 donors showed that 80% to 85% belonged to the Caucasian-associated ancestry cluster.

Study observations and caveats: Later analysis reportedly placed an Asian-associated ancestry cluster below the roughly 630-donor mean in N-insertions. The sole available immune exposure information was CMV serostatus.

In the PCR, 60 Vbeta and 13 Jbeta primers were used. Assay: immunoSEQ multiplex PCR; the TCRdb copy retains only in-frame clones and omits some. The repertoire holds some 130,000 clones, around 86% seen once, with roughly 7.8% in the top ten. Remarks on this clone: Its specificity is not known.

Trimming cost V 1 base and J 6 bases, with 7 bases left between them. The CDR3 has 14 amino acids. Germline CDR1 reads MGHRA; CDR2 reads YSYEKL. The chain carries TRBV4-1 and TRBJ1-6; D gene uncertain. Specimen: PBMCs. The clonotype was recovered from a woman in her forties or fifties in good health and CMV-seropositive. For the CDR3, the DNA is TGCGCCAGCAGCCAAGTTGCCGGTAATTCACCCCTCCACTTT. Encoded protein: CASSQVAGNSPLHF.